The 12 T cell receptor beta chains in this list originate from one sample, sequenced in a study of blood T cell repertoires in COVID-19. The table came from immunoSEQ multiplex PCR; TCRdb's copy has only in-frame clones and leaves some out. The table shows around 97,000 clones, with 87% occurring only once. Sample: peripheral blood. The receptors derive from a human donor in a cohort sampled during active COVID-19.

CDR3 DNA sequence: TGTGCCAGCAGAGCGACTACAGGGGGCCGTAAGAACGAGCAGTACTTC. It specifies CASRATTGGRKNEQYF. V gene TRBV2 combines with J gene TRBJ2-7; TRBD1 matches 9 bases. In germline, CDR1 is SNHLY, CDR2 FYNNEI. The length of the CDR3 is 16 residues. V lost 6 bases, J lost 5 bases, and 14 bases stayed unmatched.

Concerning this clone itself: Its ends do not fully match the called genes, so a read error is possible. J is TRBJ2-2 and V is TRBV7-7, with no clear D. The CDR3 contains 14 residues. Per the germline V gene, CDR1 is SSHAT and CDR2 is FNYEAQ (reference sequence). CDR3 sequence reads: CASSLAEPTGELFF. CDR3 nucleotide sequence: TGTGCTAGCAGCTTAGCAGAGCCGACCGGGGAGCTGTTTTTT.

V is TRBV4-3 and J is TRBJ2-7; 7 bases are shared with TRBD2. J was trimmed by 6 bases and V by 0 bases; bases with no gene match: 11. The CDR3 loop spans 16 amino acids. Germline CDR1 LGHNA, CDR2 YSLEER. The CDR3 here is CASSQDVGGKRAEQYF. CDR3 bases: TGCGCCAGCAGCCAAGATGTGGGAGGGAAGAGGGCCGAGCAGTACTTC.

The chain joins TRBV7-8 to TRBJ1-5, with 7 bases aligning to TRBD1. The CDR3 contains 14 residues. V was clipped by 6 bases and J by 3 bases; unmatched bases: 5. Germline V gene lookup returns CDR1 SGHVS and CDR2 FQNEAQ. As DNA, the CDR3 is TGTGCCAGCAGTTTCAGGGGGACCAATCAGCCCCAGCATTTT. Amino acids: CASSFRGTNQPQHF. Full variable domain (outside the CDR3, taken from reference TRBV7-8 and TRBJ1-5): GAGVSQSPRYKVAKRGQDVALRCDPISGHVSLFWYQQALGQGPEFLTYFQNEAQLDKSGLPSDRFFAERPEGSVSTLKIQRTQQEDSAVYLCASSFRGTNQPQHFGDGTRLSIL.

The chain is built from TRBV5-6 and TRBJ2-5, with 15 bases aligning to TRBD2. V was pared by 4 bases and J by 5 bases, with 3 bases of the junction left unmatched. The CDR3 totals 15 residues. Germline values: CDR1 SGHDT, CDR2 YYEEEE. DNA of the CDR3: TGTGCCAGCAGCGAGGGACTAGCGGGAGGTGAGACCCAGTACTTC. Translated: CASSEGLAGGETQYF.

The DNA for the CDR3 is TGTGCCAGCAGTTTAGTAGCCGTACTCCACGAGCAGTACTTC. This translates into CASSLVAVLHEQYF. The chain is built from TRBV27 and TRBJ2-7; no reliable D call. V lost 2 bases and J lost 5, with 13 bases in between. Per the germline V gene, CDR1 is MNHEY and CDR2 is SMNVEV (reference sequence). The CDR3 has 14 amino acids.

This rearrangement joins TRBV10-1 to TRBJ2-7; tentative D call: TRBD1 (5 bases). Germline CDR1 reads WNHNN; CDR2 reads SYGVQD (reference sequence). The length of the CDR3 is 13 residues. V gave up 2 bases and J gave up 6 bases, with 11 bases separating them. The CDR3 here is CASSEILRGEQYF. CDR3 sequence (DNA): TGCGCCAGCAGTGAGATTCTTAGGGGCGAGCAGTACTTC.

This clone was found once. This chain connects TRBV9 to TRBJ2-7; possibly TRBD2 for D (6 bases). In germline, CDR1 is SGDLS, CDR2 YYNGEE. The CDR3 consists of 13 residues. Trimming pared 2 bases from V and 7 bases from J, leaving 13 bases between. CDR3 loop: CASSVEGVQEQYF. CDR3 in DNA: TGTGCCAGCAGCGTGGAGGGAGTACAGGAGCAGTACTTC.

This clone has just one count. The chain recombines TRBV6-6 with TRBJ1-1; tentatively, D is TRBD1 (6 bases). The CDR3 is 13 residues long. Germline CDR1 reads MNHNY; CDR2 reads SVGAGI (reference sequence). The V gene lost 6 bases and the J gene lost 1 base, with 9 bases spanning the gap. The CDR3 DNA follows: TGTGCCAGCAGGCCCAGGGGGAACACTGAAGCTTTCTTT. Its translation is CASRPRGNTEAFF.

The chain recombines TRBV7-9 with TRBJ1-1; D gene unclear. Trimming shortened V by 5 bases and J by 1 base, and 11 bases separated the two germline ends. Germline CDR1 SEHNR, CDR2 FQNEAQ (reference sequence). The CDR3 has 14 residues. CDR3 coding DNA: TGTGCCAGCAGCCGATCCACAGCGAACACTGAAGCTTTCTTT. It codes for CASSRSTANTEAFF.

This sequence joins TRBV12-5 and TRBJ2-7; D gene unclear. Trimming removed 6 bases from V and 5 bases from J, with 8 bases in between. The CDR3 is 11 amino acids. CDR1 LGHNT and CDR2 FRNRAP come from the germline V gene. The CDR3 coding sequence is TGTGCTAGTGGGACTCTCAACGAGCAGTACTTC. Translating it yields CASGTLNEQYF. Looking up the rest from reference TRBV12-5 and TRBJ2-7 gives the full variable domain: DARVTQTPRHKVTEMGQEVTMRCQPILGHNTVFWYRQTMMQGLELLAYFRNRAPLDDSGMPKDRFSAEMPDATLATLKIQPSEPRDSAVYFCASGTLNEQYFGPGTRLTVT.

The V gene is TRBV5-1, the J gene TRBJ2-1; 12 bases are a match to TRBD2. With V trimmed by 0 bases and J by 4 bases, 2 bases remained unmatched. Germline CDR1 reads SGHRS; CDR2 reads YFSETQ. This CDR3 is built from 16 residues. Here the CDR3 reads CASSLELAGGYNEQFF. CDR3 sequence (DNA): TGCGCCAGCAGCTTGGAGCTAGCGGGAGGGTACAATGAGCAGTTCTTC. The whole variable domain, filled in from reference TRBV5-1 and TRBJ2-1, reads KAGVTQTPRYLIKTRGQQVTLSCSPISGHRSVSWYQQTPGQGLQFLFEYFSETQRNKGNFPGRFSGRQFSNSRSEMNVSTLELGDSALYLCASSLELAGGYNEQFFGPGTRLTVL.